The next 21 T cell receptor beta chains were all read from a single sample in a study of cytomegalovirus exposure and HLA in healthy donors. PCR used 60 Vbeta primers and 13 Jbeta primers. Clones were read by immunoSEQ multiplex PCR, and TCRdb kept only the in-frame ones, dropping some. The repertoire holds about 300,000 clones, with roughly 89% as singletons. Sequencing input: PBMCs. These receptors were collected from a man aged 40-49 years in good health and CMV-seropositive.

The V call is TRBV6-5, the J call TRBJ2-2, with TRBD1 matching over 9 bases. Germline V CDR1 and CDR2: MNHEY, SVGAGI. The J segment lost 6 bases and the V segment lost 4 bases, leaving 6 bases of the junction unmatched. This CDR3 comprises 15 residues. Here the CDR3 DNA reads TGTGCCAGCAGTTTGACAGGGGGAGTGGCCGGGGAGCTGTTTTTT. Its protein product is CASSLTGGVAGELFF.

V is TRBV27 and J is TRBJ2-7; 12 nucleotides agree with TRBD2. Germline V CDR1 and CDR2: MNHEY, SMNVEV (reference sequence). The ends lost 3 bases at V and 4 bases at J; junction bases unmatched: 4. The CDR3 totals 15 residues. CDR3 nucleotides: TGTGCCAGCAGTTTGACTAGCGGGAGTCCATACGAGCAGTACTTC. Amino acid sequence: CASSLTSGSPYEQYF.

The rearrangement links TRBV29-1 to TRBJ1-2; TRBD1 aligns across 8 bases. Looked up from germline, CDR1 is SQVTM and CDR2 is ANQGSEA. V gave up 7 bases and J gave up 2 bases; unmatched junction bases: 3. This CDR3 has 12 residues. The CDR3 DNA reads TGCAGCGCAGGGGGCGCAAACTATGGCTACACCTTC. Protein sequence: CSAGGANYGYTF.

The chain links TRBV19 to TRBJ2-3; no clear D. Trimming removed 0 bases from V and 2 bases from J, with 9 bases in between. This CDR3 contains 15 residues. The germline CDR1 and CDR2 sequences are LNHDA and SQIVND (reference sequence). The CDR3 here is CASSIDPRATDTQYF. The CDR3 DNA reads TGTGCCAGTAGTATAGATCCCCGAGCCACAGATACGCAGTATTTT.

This clone was recorded a few times. This chain uses TRBV5-4 with TRBJ2-7, with D hard to call. V was cut by 2 bases and J by 0 bases, with 9 bases left in between. The CDR3 contains 14 residues. CDR1 and CDR2 from the germline V gene are SGHNT and YYREEE (reference sequence). Here the CDR3 reads CASSFGQDSYEQYF. The DNA for the CDR3 is TGTGCCAGCAGCTTCGGCCAGGACTCCTACGAGCAGTACTTC.

This clone was found once. The V and J genes are TRBV14 and TRBJ1-3; 7 nucleotides agree with TRBD1. The trim removed 0 bases at V and 2 bases at J, leaving 13 bases unmatched. Germline V gives CDR1 SGHDN, CDR2 FVKESK. The CDR3 sequence is 19 residues long. As DNA, the CDR3 is TGTGCCAGCAGCCAAGACCGGTACACAGGGGAGATGGCTGGAAACACCATATATTTT. It encodes CASSQDRYTGEMAGNTIYF.

The rearrangement links TRBV7-2 to TRBJ2-3, with a weak D call TRBD2 (6 bases). V gave up 1 base and J gave up 5 bases, with 16 bases separating them. The CDR3 totals 16 residues. Germline assignment: CDR1 SGHTA and CDR2 FQGNSA. This chain's CDR3 is CASSLVAAPRGDTQYF. The CDR3 DNA follows: TGTGCCAGCAGCTTAGTAGCGGCCCCGAGAGGAGATACGCAGTATTTT.

This clone was found once. The CDR3 loop is CASRGIANEKLFF. The CDR3 DNA reads as TGTGCCAGCAGGGGTATAGCTAATGAAAAACTGTTTTTT. The chain uses TRBV19 and TRBJ1-4, with a weak D call TRBD1 (6 bases). The CDR3 runs 13 residues. Trimming cost V 9 bases and J 3 bases, with 11 bases left between them. Germline V gene lookup returns CDR1 LNHDA and CDR2 SQIVND (reference sequence).

The chain recombines TRBV5-1 with TRBJ2-5; 9 positions match TRBD2. The V segment lost 4 bases and the J segment 5 bases; nucleotides outside the gene matches: 12. The CDR3 extends over 16 amino acids. The germline gives CDR1 SGHRS, CDR2 YFSETQ. DNA for the CDR3: TGCGCCAGCAGCCTATCGGCGGGGGGGCCCGGGGAGACCCAGTACTTC. Its translation is CASSLSAGGPGETQYF.

The rearrangement links TRBV7-9 to TRBJ1-2; tentative D call: TRBD1 (5 bases). The length of the CDR3 is 15 residues. Germline V gene sequence: CDR1 SEHNR, CDR2 FQNEAQ (reference sequence). The germline V and J ends were trimmed by 3 bases and 0 bases, with 11 bases remaining between them. Written as DNA, the CDR3 is TGTGCCAGCAGCTTCCCAGGACAAACTAACTATGGCTACACCTTC. Its protein product is CASSFPGQTNYGYTF.

This chain links TRBV7-9 with TRBJ2-1, with 15 bases identical to TRBD2. In germline, CDR1 is SEHNR, CDR2 FQNEAQ (reference sequence). There are 15 residues in the CDR3. The V and J ends lost 6 bases and 5 bases, in that order; junction bases with no gene match: 2. CDR3 region: CASSWTSGRDNEQFF. In DNA, the CDR3 is TGTGCCAGCAGTTGGACTAGCGGGAGGGACAATGAGCAGTTCTTC. Together with reference TRBV7-9 and TRBJ2-1, the CDR3 gives the full variable domain: DTGVSQNPRHKITKRGQNVTFRCDPISEHNRLYWYRQTLGQGPEFLTYFQNEAQLEKSRLLSDRFSAERPKGSFSTLEIQRTEQGDSAMYLCASSWTSGRDNEQFFGPGTRLTVL.

The CDR3 bases are TGTGCCAGCAGTTTTGGACAGAGCTATGGCTACACCTTC. Residues: CASSFGQSYGYTF. V gene TRBV27 combines with J gene TRBJ1-2, with a possible D match to TRBD1 (6 bases). Looked up from germline, CDR1 is MNHEY and CDR2 is SMNVEV (reference sequence). CDR3 length equals 13 residues. Trimming shortened V by 3 bases and J by 4 bases, and 9 bases separated the two germline ends.

The V gene is TRBV27, the J gene TRBJ2-2; D perhaps matches TRBD1 (6 bases). Deletions cut 2 bases from V and 5 bases from J, with 12 bases between. Germline CDR1 MNHEY, CDR2 SMNVEV (reference sequence). The CDR3 runs to 15 residues. Written as DNA, the CDR3 is TGTGCCAGCAGTTTAATGGGGGCGGTGACCGGGGAGCTGTTTTTT. Translating gives CASSLMGAVTGELFF.

The chain employs TRBV10-1 and TRBJ2-1, with TRBD2 matching over 10 bases. CDR3 length equals 15 residues. The V gene end was trimmed by 8 bases and the J gene end by 2 bases; junction bases not matched to a gene: 6. CDR1 and CDR2 from the germline V gene are WNHNN and SYGVQD (reference sequence). The CDR3: CASPQGLAAYNEQFF. The CDR3 DNA sequence: TGCGCCAGCCCACAAGGACTAGCGGCCTACAATGAGCAGTTCTTC.

Many counts were recorded for this clone. The chain links TRBV5-1 to TRBJ1-1, with D possibly matching TRBD1 (6 bases). Germline CDR1 SGHRS, CDR2 YFSETQ. The CDR3 sequence is 14 residues long. The germline V and J ends were trimmed by 3 bases and 6 bases, with 15 bases remaining between them. For the CDR3, the DNA is TGCGCCAGCAGCTACAACAGGGACCTCTCTGAAGCTTTCTTT. It is translated as CASSYNRDLSEAFF.

The rearrangement uses TRBV28 and TRBJ2-7, with 13 positions matching TRBD2. The CDR3 spans 15 residues. The ends lost 3 bases at V and 4 bases at J; junction bases unmatched: 3. Germline values: CDR1 MDHEN, CDR2 SYDVKM. The CDR3 is CASSFGTSGIYEQYF. The CDR3 coding sequence is TGTGCCAGCAGTTTCGGGACTAGCGGGATTTACGAGCAGTACTTC.

This chain connects TRBV10-3 to TRBJ2-7; tentatively, D is TRBD2 (5 bases). Trimming took off 0 bases at V and 1 base at J, with 7 bases between the two ends. The germline V gene has CDR1 ENHRY and CDR2 SYGVKD. The CDR3 has 14 amino acids. The CDR3 spells CAISESTGSYEQYF. The CDR3 coding sequence is TGTGCCATCAGTGAGTCGACGGGATCCTACGAGCAGTACTTC.

This sequence joins TRBV25-1 and TRBJ1-2; D remains unclear. The germline CDR1 and CDR2 sequences are MGHDK and SYGVNS. The CDR3 sequence is 12 residues long. V gave up 3 bases and J gave up 8 bases, with 10 bases separating them. CDR3 bases: TGTGCCAGCAGTGACACCTACGGGGGCTACACCTTC. It is translated as CASSDTYGGYTF.

In DNA form, the CDR3 reads TGTGCCAGCAGCTTTAGCGGGAGGGCAGGTAGAGCCTATGGCTACACCTTC. Its translation: CASSFSGRAGRAYGYTF. The J gene is TRBJ1-2, the V gene TRBV7-6; the D is unclear. V was cut by 3 bases and J by 4 bases, with 21 bases left in between. Germline CDR1 and CDR2: SGHVS and FNYEAQ. The length of the CDR3 is 17 residues.

The chain combines TRBV10-3 with TRBJ2-7; 9 bases are a match to TRBD1. CDR1 is ENHRY and CDR2 is SYGVKD in the germline V gene. The CDR3 length is 13 residues. V was pared by 4 bases and J by 2 bases, with 0 bases of the junction left unmatched. The CDR3 DNA reads TGTGCCATCAGTGGGACAGGGGCCTACGAGCAGTACTTC. Translated: CAISGTGAYEQYF.

The CDR3 region is CATGQGAHETQYF. The CDR3 DNA is TGTGCCACCGGACAGGGGGCGCACGAGACCCAGTACTTC. The genes are TRBV4-2 and TRBJ2-5; TRBD1 agrees at 11 bases. CDR3 size: 13 residues. Per germline, CDR1 LGHNA and CDR2 YNFKEQ. V was pared by 10 bases and J by 5 bases, with 6 bases of the junction left unmatched.